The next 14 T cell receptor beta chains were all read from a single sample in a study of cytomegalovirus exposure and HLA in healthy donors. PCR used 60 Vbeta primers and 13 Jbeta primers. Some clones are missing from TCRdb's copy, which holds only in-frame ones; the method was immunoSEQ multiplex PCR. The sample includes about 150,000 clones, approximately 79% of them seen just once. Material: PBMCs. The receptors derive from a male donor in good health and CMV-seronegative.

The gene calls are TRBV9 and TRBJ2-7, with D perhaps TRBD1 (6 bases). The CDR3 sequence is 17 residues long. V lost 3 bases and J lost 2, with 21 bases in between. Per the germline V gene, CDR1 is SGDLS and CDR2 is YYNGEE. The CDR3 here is CASSGGGEGLRPYEQYF. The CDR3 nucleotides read TGTGCCAGCAGCGGAGGGGGAGAGGGGCTGAGACCCTACGAGCAGTACTTC.

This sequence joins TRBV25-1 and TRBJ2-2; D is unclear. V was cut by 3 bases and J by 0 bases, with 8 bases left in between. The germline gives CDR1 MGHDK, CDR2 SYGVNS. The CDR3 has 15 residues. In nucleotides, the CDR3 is TGTGCCAGCAGTGACGCGAGAGCGAACACCGGGGAGCTGTTTTTT. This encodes CASSDARANTGELFF.

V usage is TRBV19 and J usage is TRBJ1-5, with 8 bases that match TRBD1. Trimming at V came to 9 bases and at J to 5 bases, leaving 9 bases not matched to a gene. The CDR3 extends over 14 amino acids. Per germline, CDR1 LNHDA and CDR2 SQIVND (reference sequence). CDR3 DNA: TGTGCCAGCTCTGGGACAGGTGGTTATCAGCCCCAGCATTTT. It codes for CASSGTGGYQPQHF.

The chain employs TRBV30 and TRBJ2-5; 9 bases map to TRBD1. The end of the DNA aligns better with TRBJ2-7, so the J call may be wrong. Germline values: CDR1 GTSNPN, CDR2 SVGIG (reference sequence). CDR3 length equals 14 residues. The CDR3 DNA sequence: TGTGCCTGGAACAGGGGGCTACAAGCTTACGAGCAGTACTTC. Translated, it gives CAWNRGLQAYEQYF.

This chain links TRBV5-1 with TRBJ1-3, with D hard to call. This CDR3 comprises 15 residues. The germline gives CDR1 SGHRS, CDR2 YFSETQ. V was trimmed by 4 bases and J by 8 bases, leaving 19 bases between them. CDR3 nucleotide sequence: TGCGCCAGCAGCCGGCGGGCTGGGTACGGAGACACCATATATTTT. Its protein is CASSRRAGYGDTIYF.

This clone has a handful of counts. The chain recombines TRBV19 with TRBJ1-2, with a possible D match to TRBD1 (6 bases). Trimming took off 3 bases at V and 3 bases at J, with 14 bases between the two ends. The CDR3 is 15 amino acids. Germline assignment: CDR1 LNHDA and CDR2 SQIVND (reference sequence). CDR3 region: CASSMGTFSYYGYTF. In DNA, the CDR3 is TGTGCCAGTAGTATGGGGACATTCTCCTACTATGGCTACACCTTC.

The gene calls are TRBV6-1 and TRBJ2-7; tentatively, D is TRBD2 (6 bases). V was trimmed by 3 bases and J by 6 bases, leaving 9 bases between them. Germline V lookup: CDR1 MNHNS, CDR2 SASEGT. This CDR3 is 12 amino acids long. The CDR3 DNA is TGTGCCAGCAGTGACGGAGGGCTCGAGCAGTACTTC. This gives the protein CASSDGGLEQYF.

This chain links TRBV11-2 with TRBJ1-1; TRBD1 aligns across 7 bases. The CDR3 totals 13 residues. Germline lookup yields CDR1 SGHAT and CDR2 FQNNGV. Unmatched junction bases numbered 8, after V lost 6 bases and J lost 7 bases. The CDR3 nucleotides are TGTGCCAGCAGTAAAGACAGGGCGCTTGAAGCTTTCTTT. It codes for CASSKDRALEAFF.

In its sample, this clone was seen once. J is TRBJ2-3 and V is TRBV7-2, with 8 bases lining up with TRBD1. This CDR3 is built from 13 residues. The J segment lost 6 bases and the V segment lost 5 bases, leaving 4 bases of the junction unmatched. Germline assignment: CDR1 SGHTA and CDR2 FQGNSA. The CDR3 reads CASSPGGADTQYF. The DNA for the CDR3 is TGTGCCAGCAGCCCAGGGGGCGCGGATACGCAGTATTTT.

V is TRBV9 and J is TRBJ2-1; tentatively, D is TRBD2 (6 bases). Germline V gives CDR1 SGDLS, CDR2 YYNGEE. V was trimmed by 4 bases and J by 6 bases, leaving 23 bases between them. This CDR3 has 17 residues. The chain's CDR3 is CASSTSKTSSTVNEQFF. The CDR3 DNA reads TGTGCCAGCAGCACCTCAAAGACTAGTTCGACCGTCAATGAGCAGTTCTTC.

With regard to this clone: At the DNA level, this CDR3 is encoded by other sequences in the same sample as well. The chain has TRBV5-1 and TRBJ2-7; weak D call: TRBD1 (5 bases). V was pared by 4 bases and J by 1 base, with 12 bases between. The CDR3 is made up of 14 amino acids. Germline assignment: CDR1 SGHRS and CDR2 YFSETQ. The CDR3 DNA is TGCGCCAGCAGCGGGGCAGGAAGTTCCTACGAGCAGTACTTC. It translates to CASSGAGSSYEQYF.

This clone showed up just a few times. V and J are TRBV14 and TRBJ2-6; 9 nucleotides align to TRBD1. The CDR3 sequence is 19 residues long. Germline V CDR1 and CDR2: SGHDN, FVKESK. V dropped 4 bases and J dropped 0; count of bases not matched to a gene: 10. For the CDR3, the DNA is TGTGCCAGCAGCCCTCGACAGGGGGGGAAGTTCTCTGGGGCCAACGTCCTGACTTTC. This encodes CASSPRQGGKFSGANVLTF.

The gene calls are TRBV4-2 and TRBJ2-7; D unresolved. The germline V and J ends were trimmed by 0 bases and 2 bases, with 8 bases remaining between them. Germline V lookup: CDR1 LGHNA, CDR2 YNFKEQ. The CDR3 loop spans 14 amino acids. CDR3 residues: CASSQETSTYEQYF. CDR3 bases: TGTGCCAGCAGCCAAGAAACCAGTACCTACGAGCAGTACTTC.

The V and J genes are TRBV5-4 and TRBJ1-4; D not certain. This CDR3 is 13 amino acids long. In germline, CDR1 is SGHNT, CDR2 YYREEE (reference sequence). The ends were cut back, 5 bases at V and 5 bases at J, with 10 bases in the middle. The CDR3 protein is CASSQAGNEKLFF. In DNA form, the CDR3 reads TGTGCCAGCAGTCAGGCCGGAAATGAAAAACTGTTTTTT.